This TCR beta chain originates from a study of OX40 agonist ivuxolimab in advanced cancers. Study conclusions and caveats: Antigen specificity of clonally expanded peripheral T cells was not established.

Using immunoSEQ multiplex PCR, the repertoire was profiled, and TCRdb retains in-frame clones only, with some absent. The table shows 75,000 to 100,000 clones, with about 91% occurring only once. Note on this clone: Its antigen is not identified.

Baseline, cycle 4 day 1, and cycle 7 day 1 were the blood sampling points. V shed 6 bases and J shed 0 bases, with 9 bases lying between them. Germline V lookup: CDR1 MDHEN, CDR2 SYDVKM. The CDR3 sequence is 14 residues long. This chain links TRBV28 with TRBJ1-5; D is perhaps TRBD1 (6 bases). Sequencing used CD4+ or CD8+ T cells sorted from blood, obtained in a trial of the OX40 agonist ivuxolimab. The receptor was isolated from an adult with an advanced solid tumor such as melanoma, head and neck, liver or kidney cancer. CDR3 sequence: CASRTGNSNQPQHF. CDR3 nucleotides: TGTGCCAGCAGGACAGGCAATAGCAATCAGCCCCAGCATTTT. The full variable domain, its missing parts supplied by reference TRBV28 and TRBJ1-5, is DVKVTQSSRYLVKRTGEKVFLECVQDMDHENMFWYRQDPGLGLRLIYFSYDVKMKEKGDIPEGYSVSREKKERFSLILESASTNQTSMYLCASRTGNSNQPQHFGDGTRLSIL.